This TCR beta chain was captured in a study of response to subunit inactivated influenza vaccine. A single record per CDR3 protein comes from TCRdb applying MiXCR to the RT-PCR reads. The sample has about 620,000 distinct CDR3 sequences, around 11% seen once. This clonotype appeared a few times. The same data also went into a second study, on T cells expressing NK-cell markers. As that report states: Libraries used 5'RACE template switching adding universal primer site and UMIs. Sequencing of TCR beta repertoires drew on sorted CD3+CD56+NKG2C+, CD3+CD56+NKG2C- and CD3+CD56-NKG2C+ T cells. The authors sequenced eight donors, of whom seven were HCMV-seropositive and one was seronegative. Dominant NKG2C+ clonotypes were found to form about 1.0-7.0% of CD8+ T cells in about 6 donors.

This clonotype was obtained from a man in his fifties who received an inactivated influenza vaccine. The sample here was PBMCs from blood, taken on the day of vaccination.

This chain's CDR3 is CASSSPGLSIRQFF. The CDR3 region has the DNA TGTGCCAGCAGTTCCCCAGGACTGTCGATACGGCAGTTCTTC. J is TRBJ2-1 and V is TRBV27, with D tentatively TRBD2 (5 bases). V dropped 4 bases and J dropped 12 bases, with 19 bases sitting between them. The CDR3 spans 14 residues. Germline values: CDR1 MNHEY, CDR2 SMNVEV (reference sequence).